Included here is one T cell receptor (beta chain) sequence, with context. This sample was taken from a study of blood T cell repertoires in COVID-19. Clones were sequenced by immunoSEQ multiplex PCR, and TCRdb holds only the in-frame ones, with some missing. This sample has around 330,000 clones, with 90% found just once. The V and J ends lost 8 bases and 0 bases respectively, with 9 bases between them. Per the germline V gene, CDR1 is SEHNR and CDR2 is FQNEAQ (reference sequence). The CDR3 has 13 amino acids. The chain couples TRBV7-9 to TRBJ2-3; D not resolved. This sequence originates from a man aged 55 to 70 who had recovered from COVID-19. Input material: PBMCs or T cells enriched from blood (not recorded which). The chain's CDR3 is CASVLSSTDTQYF. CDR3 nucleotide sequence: TGTGCCAGCGTACTCTCTAGCACAGATACGCAGTATTTT.